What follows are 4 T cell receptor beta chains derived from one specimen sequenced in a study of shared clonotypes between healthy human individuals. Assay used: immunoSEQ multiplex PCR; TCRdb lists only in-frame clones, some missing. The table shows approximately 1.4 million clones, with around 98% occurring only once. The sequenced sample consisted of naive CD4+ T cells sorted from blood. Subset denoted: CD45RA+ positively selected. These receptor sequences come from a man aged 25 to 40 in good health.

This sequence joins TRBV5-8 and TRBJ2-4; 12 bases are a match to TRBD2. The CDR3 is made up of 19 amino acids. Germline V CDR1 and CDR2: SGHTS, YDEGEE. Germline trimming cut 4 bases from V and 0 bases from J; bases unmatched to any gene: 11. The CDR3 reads CASSNFLAGGGVAKNIQYF. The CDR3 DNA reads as TGTGCCAGCAGCAACTTCCTAGCGGGAGGGGGCGTAGCCAAAAACATTCAGTACTTC.

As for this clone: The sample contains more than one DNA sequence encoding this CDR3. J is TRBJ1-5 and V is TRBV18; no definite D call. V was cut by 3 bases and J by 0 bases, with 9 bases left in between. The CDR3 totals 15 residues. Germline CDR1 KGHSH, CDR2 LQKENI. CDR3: CASSPEGYSNQPQHF. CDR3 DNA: TGTGCCAGCTCACCTGAAGGTTATAGCAATCAGCCCCAGCATTTT.

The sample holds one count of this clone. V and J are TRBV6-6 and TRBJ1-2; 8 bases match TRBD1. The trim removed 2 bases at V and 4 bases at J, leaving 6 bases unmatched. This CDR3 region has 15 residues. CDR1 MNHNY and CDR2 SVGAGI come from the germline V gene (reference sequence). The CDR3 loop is CASSYLGTGAYGYTF. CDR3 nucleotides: TGTGCCAGCAGTTACCTAGGGACAGGTGCCTATGGCTACACCTTC.

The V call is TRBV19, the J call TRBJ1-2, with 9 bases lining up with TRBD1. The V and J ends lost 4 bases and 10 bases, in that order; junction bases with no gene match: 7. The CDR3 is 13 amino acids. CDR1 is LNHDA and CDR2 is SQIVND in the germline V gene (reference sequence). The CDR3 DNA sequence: TGTGCCAGTAGTAGCCGGGACAGGGATGCCTACACCTTC. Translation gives CASSSRDRDAYTF.